This TCR beta chain was recorded in a study of T and B cells in COVID-19 patients. TRB rearrangements were amplified by multiplex PCR with BIOMED2 TRB-A/B primers. TCRdb reprocessed the multiplex PCR reads with MiXCR, giving one entry per CDR3 protein. The table shows tens of thousands of distinct CDR3 sequences, with over 25% occurring only once. From blood, about 240-550 ng of genomic DNA served as TRB template. The V end lost 1 base, the J end lost 0 bases, and 6 bases lay between the germline ends. The CDR3 contains 14 residues. CDR1 is KGHSH and CDR2 is LQKENI in the germline V gene. This rearrangement joins TRBV18 to TRBJ1-1; unclear D gene. The TCR sequence derives from a human donor who had recovered from COVID-19. The sequenced sample was blood. CDR3 DNA: TGTGCCAGCTCACCACAGGTTTTGAACACTGAAGCTTTCTTT. It translates to CASSPQVLNTEAFF.